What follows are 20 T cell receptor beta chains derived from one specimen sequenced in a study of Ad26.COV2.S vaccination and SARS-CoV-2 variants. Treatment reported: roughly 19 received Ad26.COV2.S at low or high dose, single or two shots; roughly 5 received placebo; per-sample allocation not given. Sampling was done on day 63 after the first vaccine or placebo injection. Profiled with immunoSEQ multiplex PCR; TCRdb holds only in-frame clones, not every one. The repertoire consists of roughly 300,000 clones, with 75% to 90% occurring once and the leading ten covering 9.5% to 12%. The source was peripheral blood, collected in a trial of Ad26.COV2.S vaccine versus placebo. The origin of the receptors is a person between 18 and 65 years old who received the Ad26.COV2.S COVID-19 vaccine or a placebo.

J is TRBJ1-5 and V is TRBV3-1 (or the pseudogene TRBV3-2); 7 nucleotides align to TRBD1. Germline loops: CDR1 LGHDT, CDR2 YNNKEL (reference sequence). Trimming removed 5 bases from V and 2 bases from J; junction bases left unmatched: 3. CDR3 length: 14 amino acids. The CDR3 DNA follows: TGTGCCAGCAGCGGAGGGACAGGCAATCAGCCCCAGCATTTT. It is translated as CASSGGTGNQPQHF.

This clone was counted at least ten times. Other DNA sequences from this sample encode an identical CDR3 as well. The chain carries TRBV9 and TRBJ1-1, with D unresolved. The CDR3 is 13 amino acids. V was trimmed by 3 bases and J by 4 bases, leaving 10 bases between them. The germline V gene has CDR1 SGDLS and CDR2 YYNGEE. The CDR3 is CASSAGDGTEAFF. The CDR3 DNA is TGTGCCAGCAGCGCCGGGGATGGCACTGAAGCTTTCTTT.

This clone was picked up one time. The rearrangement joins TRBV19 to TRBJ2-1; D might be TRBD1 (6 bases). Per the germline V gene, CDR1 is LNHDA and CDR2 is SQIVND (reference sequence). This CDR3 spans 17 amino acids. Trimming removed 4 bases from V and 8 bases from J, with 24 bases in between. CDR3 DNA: TGTGCCAGTAGTACCGGACAGACCCCCTCGATCGGCGATGAGCAGTTCTTC. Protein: CASSTGQTPSIGDEQFF.

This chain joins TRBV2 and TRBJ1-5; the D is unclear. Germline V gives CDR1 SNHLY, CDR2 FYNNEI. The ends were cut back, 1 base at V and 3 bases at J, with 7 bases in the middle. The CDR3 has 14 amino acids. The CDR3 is CASSEGAVNQPQHF. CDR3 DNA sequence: TGTGCCAGCAGTGAAGGGGCGGTCAATCAGCCCCAGCATTTT.

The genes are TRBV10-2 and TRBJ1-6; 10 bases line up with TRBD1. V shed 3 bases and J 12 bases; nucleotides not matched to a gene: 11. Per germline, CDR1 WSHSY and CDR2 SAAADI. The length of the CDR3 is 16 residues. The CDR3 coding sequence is TGCGCCAGCAGTGAAGTTATGGGGACAGGGGTTCAACCCCTCCACTTT. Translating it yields CASSEVMGTGVQPLHF.

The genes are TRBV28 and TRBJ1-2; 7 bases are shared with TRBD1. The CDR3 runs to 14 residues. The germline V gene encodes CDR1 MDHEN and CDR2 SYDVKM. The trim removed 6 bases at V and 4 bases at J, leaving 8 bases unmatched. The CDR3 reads CASSHGTDIYGYTF. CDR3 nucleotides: TGTGCCAGCAGCCACGGGACAGACATCTATGGCTACACCTTC.

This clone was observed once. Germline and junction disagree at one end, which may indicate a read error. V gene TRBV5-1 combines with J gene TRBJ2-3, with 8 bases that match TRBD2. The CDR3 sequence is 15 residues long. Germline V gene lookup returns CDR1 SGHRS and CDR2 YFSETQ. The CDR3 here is CARSSGGGGADTQYF. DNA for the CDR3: TGCGCCCGCAGCTCCGGGGGGGGCGGGGCAGATACGCAGTATTTT.

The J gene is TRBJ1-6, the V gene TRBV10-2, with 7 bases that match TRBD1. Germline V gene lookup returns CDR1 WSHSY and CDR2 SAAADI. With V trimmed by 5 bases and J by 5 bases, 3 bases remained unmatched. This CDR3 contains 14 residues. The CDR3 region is CASSFGQDNSPLHF. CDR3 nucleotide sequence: TGCGCCAGCAGTTTTGGACAGGATAATTCACCCCTCCACTTT.

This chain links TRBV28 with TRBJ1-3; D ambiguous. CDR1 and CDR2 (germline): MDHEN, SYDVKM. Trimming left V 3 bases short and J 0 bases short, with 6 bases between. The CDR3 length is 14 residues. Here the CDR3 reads CASSLESSGNTIYF. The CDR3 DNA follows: TGTGCCAGCAGTTTGGAGAGCTCTGGAAACACCATATATTTT.

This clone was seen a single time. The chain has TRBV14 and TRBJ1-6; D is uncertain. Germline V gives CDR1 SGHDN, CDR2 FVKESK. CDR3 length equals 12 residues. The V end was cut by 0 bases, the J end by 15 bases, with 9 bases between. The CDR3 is CASSQEGSDLHF. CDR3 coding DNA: TGTGCCAGCAGCCAAGAAGGAAGTGACCTCCACTTT.

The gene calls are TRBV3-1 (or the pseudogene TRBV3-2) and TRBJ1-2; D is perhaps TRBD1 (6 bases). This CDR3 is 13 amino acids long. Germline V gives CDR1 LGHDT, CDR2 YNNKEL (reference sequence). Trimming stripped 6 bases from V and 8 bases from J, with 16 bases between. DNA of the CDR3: TGTGCCAGCAGGAGTTCAGGGGCCGGCGGCTACACCTTC. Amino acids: CASRSSGAGGYTF.

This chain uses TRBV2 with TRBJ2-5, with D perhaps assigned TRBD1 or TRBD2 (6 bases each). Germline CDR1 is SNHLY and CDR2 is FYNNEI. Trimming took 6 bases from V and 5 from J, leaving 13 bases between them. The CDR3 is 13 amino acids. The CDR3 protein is CASRGGQLETQYF. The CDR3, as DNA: TGTGCCAGCAGGGGGGGACAACTGGAGACCCAGTACTTC.

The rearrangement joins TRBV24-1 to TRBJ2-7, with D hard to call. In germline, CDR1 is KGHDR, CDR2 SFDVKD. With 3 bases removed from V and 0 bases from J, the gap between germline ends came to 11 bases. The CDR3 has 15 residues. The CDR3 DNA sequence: TGTGCCACCAGTGATGGCGTTGGGTTCTCCTACGAGCAGTACTTC. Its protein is CATSDGVGFSYEQYF.

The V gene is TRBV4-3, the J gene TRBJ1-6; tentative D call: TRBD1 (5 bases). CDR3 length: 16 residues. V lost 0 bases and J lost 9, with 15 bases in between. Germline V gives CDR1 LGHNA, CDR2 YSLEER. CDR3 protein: CASSQDLGTQGSPLHF. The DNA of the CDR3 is TGCGCCAGCAGCCAAGATCTCGGGACGCAGGGTTCACCCCTCCACTTT.

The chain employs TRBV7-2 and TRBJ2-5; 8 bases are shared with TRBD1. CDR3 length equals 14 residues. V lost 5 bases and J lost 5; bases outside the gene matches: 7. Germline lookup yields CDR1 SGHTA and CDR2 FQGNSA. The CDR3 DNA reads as TGTGCCAGCAGCAAACCAGGGGGCCCGGAGACCCAGTACTTC. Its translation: CASSKPGGPETQYF.

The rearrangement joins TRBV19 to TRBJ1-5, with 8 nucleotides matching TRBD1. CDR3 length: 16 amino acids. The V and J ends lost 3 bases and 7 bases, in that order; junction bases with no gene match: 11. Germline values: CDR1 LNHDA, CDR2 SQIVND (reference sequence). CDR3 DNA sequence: TGTGCCAGTAGTATTCTAGGGCAGGGGGCGCGACAGCCCCAGCATTTT. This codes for CASSILGQGARQPQHF.

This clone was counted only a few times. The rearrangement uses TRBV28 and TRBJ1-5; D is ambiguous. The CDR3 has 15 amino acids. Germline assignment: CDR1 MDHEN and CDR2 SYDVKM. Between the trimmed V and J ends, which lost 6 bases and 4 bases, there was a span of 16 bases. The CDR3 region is CASSRAGLGNQPQHF. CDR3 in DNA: TGTGCCAGCAGCCGAGCTGGACTAGGTAATCAGCCCCAGCATTTT.

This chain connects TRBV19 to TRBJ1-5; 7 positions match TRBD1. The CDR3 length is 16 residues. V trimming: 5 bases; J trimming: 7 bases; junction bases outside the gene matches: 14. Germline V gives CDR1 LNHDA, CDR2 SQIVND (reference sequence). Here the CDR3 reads CASSSDRALANQPQHF. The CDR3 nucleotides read TGTGCCAGTAGTTCCGACAGGGCCCTTGCAAACCAGCCCCAGCATTTT.

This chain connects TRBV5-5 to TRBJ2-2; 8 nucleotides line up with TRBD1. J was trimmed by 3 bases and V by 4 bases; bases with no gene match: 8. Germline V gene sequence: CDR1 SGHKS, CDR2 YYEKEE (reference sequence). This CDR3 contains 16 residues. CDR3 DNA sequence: TGTGCCAGCAGCCCGCGGGCAGGGGGCGACACCGGGGAGCTGTTTTTT. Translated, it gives CASSPRAGGDTGELFF.

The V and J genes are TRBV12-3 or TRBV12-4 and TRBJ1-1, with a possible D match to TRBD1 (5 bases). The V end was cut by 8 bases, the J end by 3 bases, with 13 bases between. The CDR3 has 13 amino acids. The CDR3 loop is CASGREGDTEAFF. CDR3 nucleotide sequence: TGTGCCAGCGGTAGGGAAGGGGACACTGAAGCTTTCTTT.